These 22 T cell receptor beta chains originate from one sample sequenced in a study of molecular identifiers for immune sequencing clone quantification. TCRdb recomputed calls from the PCR reads with MiXCR, one row per CDR3 protein. Here the sample spans some 320,000 distinct CDR3 sequences, 20% to 25% being singletons. Sequencing used naive CD8+ T cells from blood, with Jurkat cell RNA spiked in. Specified subset: FACS-sorted CD8+CD4-CCR7+CD45RA+ naive T cells. These receptors all come from a human donor in good health. Some libraries in this study had Jurkat cell RNA spiked in.

This clonotype occurred many times. The chain couples TRBV7-9 to TRBJ2-5; TRBD1 matches at 10 bases. With 2 bases clipped from V and 4 bases from J, the junction kept 7 bases outside the gene matches. Germline CDR1 SEHNR, CDR2 FQNEAQ (reference sequence). The CDR3 loop spans 16 amino acids. The CDR3 sequence: CASSLTRDRGRETQYF. The CDR3 nucleotides are TGTGCCAGCAGCTTAACAAGGGACAGGGGTAGAGAGACCCAGTACTTC.

This clonotype was recorded many times. The rearrangement uses TRBV9 and TRBJ1-2; no definite D call. Germline CDR1 and CDR2: SGDLS and YYNGEE. The V gene lost 2 bases and the J gene lost 2 bases, with 7 bases spanning the gap. This CDR3 contains 13 residues. DNA for the CDR3: TGTGCCAGCAGCGTTTCAGAGAACTATGGCTACACCTTC. Translated: CASSVSENYGYTF. The variable domain in full, completed from reference TRBV9 and TRBJ1-2, reads DSGVTQTPKHLITATGQRVTLRCSPRSGDLSVYWYQQSLDQGLQFLIQYYNGEERAKGNILERFSAQQFPDLHSELNLSSLELGDSALYFCASSVSENYGYTFGSGTRLTVV.

This clonotype has a count of ten or more. A read error may account for a junction end that differs from germline. V and J are TRBV27 and TRBJ1-4; no reliable D call. The CDR3 sequence is 15 residues long. The germline gives CDR1 MNHEY, CDR2 SMNVEV (reference sequence). CDR3 DNA: TGTGCCAGCAGTCGAGGTGCAGTGACTAGTGAAAAACTGTTTTTT. Residues: CASSRGAVTSEKLFF.

This clonotype has ten or more counts. The chain links TRBV7-3 to TRBJ2-2; D may be TRBD1 or TRBD2 (5 bases each). CDR1 is SGHTA and CDR2 is FQGTGA in the germline V gene. This CDR3 contains 15 residues. The V and J ends lost 5 bases and 2 bases respectively, with 12 bases between them. The CDR3: CASSKGPSNTGELFF. Here the CDR3 DNA reads TGTGCCAGCAGCAAGGGACCCAGCAACACCGGGGAGCTGTTTTTT.

This clonotype was seen more than once but under ten times. The chain joins TRBV4-1 to TRBJ2-7; TRBD2 aligns across 7 bases. Germline CDR1 MGHRA, CDR2 YSYEKL. V dropped 2 bases and J dropped 6; count of bases not matched to a gene: 10. This CDR3 is built from 15 residues. The CDR3 reads CASSQHGLGTFEQYF. CDR3 nucleotides: TGCGCCAGCAGCCAACACGGACTAGGGACCTTCGAGCAGTACTTC.

V usage is TRBV27 and J usage is TRBJ1-1; possible D gene TRBD1, 6 bases. Per the germline V gene, CDR1 is MNHEY and CDR2 is SMNVEV (reference sequence). Trimming took 5 bases from V and 1 from J, leaving 8 bases between them. CDR3 length equals 13 residues. CDR3: CASSAGQNTEAFF. CDR3 sequence (DNA): TGTGCCAGCAGTGCGGGACAGAACACTGAAGCTTTCTTT.

There are many counts of this clonotype. The genes are TRBV29-1 and TRBJ2-7, with a weak D call TRBD1 (5 bases). This CDR3 has 16 amino acids. Per germline, CDR1 SQVTM and CDR2 ANQGSEA. The V end was cut by 1 base, the J end by 2 bases, with 18 bases between. As DNA, the CDR3 is TGCAGCGTTGAAGGGGCGCAGGGTAGGGGCCCCTACGAGCAGTACTTC. This sequence encodes CSVEGAQGRGPYEQYF.

Of note for this clonotype: The conserved final phenylalanine or tryptophan is absent from the CDR3, which likely points to a read error. The chain joins TRBV13 to TRBJ2-2; 9 bases map to TRBD1. The V gene end was trimmed by 4 bases and the J gene end by 5 bases; junction bases not matched to a gene: 5. This CDR3 region has 15 residues. Germline CDR1 reads PRHDT; CDR2 reads FYEKMQ (reference sequence). The CDR3 DNA follows: TGTGCCAGCAGCTACGGACAGGGGTTGACCGGGGAGCTGTTTTCT. Its translation: CASSYGQGLTGELFS.

This clonotype was seen repeatedly, ten times or more. The chain has TRBV4-1 and TRBJ1-1, with 9 bases aligning to TRBD1. The CDR3 is 15 residues long. The V gene's germline CDR1 is MGHRA and CDR2 YSYEKL. Trimming cost V 2 bases and J 1 base; bases outside gene matches: 2. The CDR3 sequence: CASSQTGGANTEAFF. Written as DNA, the CDR3 is TGCGCCAGCAGCCAAACAGGGGGCGCGAACACTGAAGCTTTCTTT.

This clonotype has a handful of counts. The rearrangement joins TRBV6-5 to TRBJ1-3; D unresolved. The germline V and J ends were trimmed by 0 bases and 2 bases, with 8 bases remaining between them. Per germline, CDR1 MNHEY and CDR2 SVGAGI. This CDR3 spans 15 amino acids. The CDR3 region is CASSYSSTPGNTIYF. The CDR3 nucleotides read TGTGCCAGCAGTTACTCGAGTACACCTGGAAACACCATATATTTT.

This clonotype was detected ten times or more. The chain recombines TRBV14 with TRBJ1-2; D is unresolved. The CDR3 length is 14 residues. Germline CDR1 reads SGHDN; CDR2 reads FVKESK. V gave up 0 bases and J gave up 8 bases, with 13 bases separating them. CDR3 in DNA: TGTGCCAGCAGCCAAGATCGAACAAGCCAAGGCTACACCTTC. It is translated as CASSQDRTSQGYTF.

This clonotype was counted ten times or more. The chain uses TRBV5-5 and TRBJ2-7, with 7 bases fitting TRBD1. Germline V lookup: CDR1 SGHKS, CDR2 YYEKEE (reference sequence). CDR3 length: 12 residues. J lost 5 bases, V lost 3 bases, and 2 bases had no gene match. CDR3 residues: CASSSTGDEQYF. CDR3 nucleotides: TGTGCCAGCAGCTCCACAGGGGACGAGCAGTACTTC.

In its sample, this clonotype was seen many times. V gene TRBV6-5 combines with J gene TRBJ1-5; D is ambiguous. The CDR3 covers 13 residues. From germline, CDR1 is MNHEY and CDR2 SVGAGI. Trimming stripped 0 bases from V and 6 bases from J, with 6 bases between. The CDR3, as DNA: TGTGCCAGCAGTTACTCGGTAGGTCAGCCCCAGCATTTT. This codes for CASSYSVGQPQHF.

Points on this clonotype: A much more abundant neighbour one base away suggests this may be a read error. The rearrangement joins TRBV7-9 to TRBJ2-2, with 8 bases that match TRBD2. There are 17 residues in the CDR3. The junction had 7 bases not matched to a gene; V was cut back by 1 base and J by 3 bases. Germline CDR1 is SEHNR and CDR2 is FQNEAQ (reference sequence). CDR3 bases: TGTGCCAGCAGCTTAGAGATTAGCGGGACATACACCGGGGAGCTGTTTTTT. Translation gives CASSLEISGTYTGELFF. The full variable domain, completed using reference TRBV7-9 and TRBJ2-2, is DTGVSQNPRHKITKRGQNVTFRCDPISEHNRLYWYRQTLGQGPEFLTYFQNEAQLEKSRLLSDRFSAERPKGSFSTLEIQRTEQGDSAMYLCASSLEISGTYTGELFFGEGSRLTVL.

This clonotype occurred many times. The chain joins TRBV20-1 to TRBJ1-6; D remains unclear. The CDR3 spans 15 residues. Germline values: CDR1 DFQATT, CDR2 SNEGSKA (reference sequence). V lost 3 bases and J 0 bases, leaving 9 bases between the germline ends. The chain's CDR3 is CSARRVDSYNSPLHF. As DNA, the CDR3 is TGCAGTGCTAGGAGGGTCGACTCCTATAATTCACCCCTCCACTTT.

In this sample, this clonotype turned up many times. The chain recombines TRBV12-5 with TRBJ1-2, with D unclear. Germline V gene sequence: CDR1 LGHNT, CDR2 FRNRAP. CDR3 size: 14 residues. The germline V and J ends were trimmed by 5 bases and 3 bases, with 13 bases remaining between them. CDR3 DNA: TGTGCTAGTGGTCCCACCACGGCCCACTATGGCTACACCTTC. Amino acids: CASGPTTAHYGYTF.

This clonotype appeared many times. The rearrangement joins TRBV6-5 to TRBJ2-3; 9 bases match TRBD1. The V and J ends lost 5 bases and 3 bases, in that order; junction bases with no gene match: 15. In germline, CDR1 is MNHEY, CDR2 SVGAGI. The CDR3 runs 18 residues. In DNA, the CDR3 is TGTGCCAGCAGTCACCCGACCGCACAGGGGGCAGGGACAGATACGCAGTATTTT. This sequence encodes CASSHPTAQGAGTDTQYF.

This sequence joins TRBV4-1 and TRBJ2-7; 9 bases line up with TRBD2. Looked up from germline, CDR1 is MGHRA and CDR2 is YSYEKL. The ends lost 0 bases at V and 4 bases at J; junction bases unmatched: 4. The CDR3 is 15 residues long. This CDR3 reads CASSQEFTSGYEQYF. CDR3 sequence (DNA): TGCGCCAGCAGCCAAGAGTTCACTAGCGGGTACGAGCAGTACTTC.

This clonotype was detected many times. The chain has TRBV4-2 and TRBJ2-3, with 8 positions matching TRBD2. Trimming removed 0 bases from V and 2 bases from J; junction bases left unmatched: 7. The CDR3 contains 17 residues. CDR1 and CDR2 from the germline V gene are LGHNA and YNFKEQ. The CDR3 nucleotides are TGTGCCAGCAGCCAAGAGGTTGGGACTAGTCTCACAGATACGCAGTATTTT. This translates into CASSQEVGTSLTDTQYF.

V usage is TRBV20-1 and J usage is TRBJ2-2; 7 nucleotides line up with TRBD2. Germline V gene sequence: CDR1 DFQATT, CDR2 SNEGSKA (reference sequence). V lost 4 bases to trimming and J lost 4 bases; unmatched junction nucleotides: 21. There are 19 residues in the CDR3. The CDR3 is CSATVVGLADPKGTGELFF. The CDR3 nucleotides read TGCAGTGCTACCGTGGTAGGGCTAGCGGACCCTAAGGGCACCGGGGAGCTGTTTTTT.

The table lists this clonotype with a few counts. The conserved closing phenylalanine or tryptophan is absent in this CDR3, likely reflecting a read error. This chain uses TRBV29-1 with TRBJ1-1; TRBD1 is a possible D gene (6 bases). CDR3 size: 14 residues. V was clipped by 3 bases and J by 6 bases, with 17 bases between them. Germline assignment: CDR1 SQVTM and CDR2 ANQGSEA. As DNA, the CDR3 is TGCAGCGTTGAGGCGGAGGGGGGCTTGGCTGAAGCTTTCTCT. Encoded protein: CSVEAEGGLAEAFS.

This clonotype occurred many times. The chain employs TRBV12-3 or TRBV12-4 and TRBJ2-3; D unclear. Trimming pared 2 bases from V and 0 bases from J, leaving 12 bases between. CDR3 length: 16 residues. The CDR3 here is CASSLIQVASTDTQYF. The CDR3 DNA reads as TGTGCCAGCAGTTTAATCCAGGTGGCGAGCACAGATACGCAGTATTTT.